This TCR beta chain was found in a study of cytomegalovirus exposure and HLA in healthy donors. Primers for the PCR totalled 60 Vbeta and 13 Jbeta. Under the authors' procedure: Roughly 11 million shared chains were among approximately 80 million unique TCR beta chains counted in a later analysis. The repertoire was sequenced with immunoSEQ multiplex PCR; TCRdb's copy has only in-frame clones and lacks some. That table gives V, J and clone size, and the DNA gave D and trimming. The sample lists a few hundred thousand clones, around 80% occurring once. V dropped 5 bases and J dropped 4; count of bases not matched to a gene: 5. CDR3 length: 14 amino acids. Germline values: CDR1 SGHRS, CDR2 YFSETQ. On this clone: Its specificity is unknown.

Study-wide findings and caveats: In an earlier analysis, about 87% or about 30%: the productive usage of most TCR beta V segments. Association with HLA alleles at 0.05 false discovery rate was found for around 17,000 TCR beta sequences in a later analysis.

The receptor was isolated from a woman aged 40 to 55 in good health and CMV-seronegative. The chain carries TRBV5-1 and TRBJ1-1, with 10 bases lining up with TRBD1. Input material: PBMCs. CDR3 loop: CASSAGTGVTEAFF. The CDR3 bases are TGCGCCAGCAGTGCTGGGACAGGGGTCACTGAAGCTTTCTTT.